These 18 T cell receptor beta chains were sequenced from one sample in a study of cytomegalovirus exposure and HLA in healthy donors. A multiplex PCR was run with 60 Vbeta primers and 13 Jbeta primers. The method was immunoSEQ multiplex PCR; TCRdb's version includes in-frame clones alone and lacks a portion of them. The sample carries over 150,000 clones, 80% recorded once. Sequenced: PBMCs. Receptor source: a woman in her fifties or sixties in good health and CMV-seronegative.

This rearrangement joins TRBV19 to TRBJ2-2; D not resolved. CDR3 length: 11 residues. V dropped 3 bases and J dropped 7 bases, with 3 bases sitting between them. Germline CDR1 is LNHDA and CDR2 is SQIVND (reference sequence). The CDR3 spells CASSIIGELFF. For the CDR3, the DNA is TGTGCCAGTAGTATCATCGGGGAGCTGTTTTTT.

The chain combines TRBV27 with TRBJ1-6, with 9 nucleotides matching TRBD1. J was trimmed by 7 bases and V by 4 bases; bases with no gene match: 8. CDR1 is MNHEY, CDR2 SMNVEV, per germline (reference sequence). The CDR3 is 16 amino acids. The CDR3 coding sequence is TGTGCCAGCAGTTCCAGGACAGGGGCCCAGAATTCACCCCTCCACTTT. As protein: CASSSRTGAQNSPLHF.

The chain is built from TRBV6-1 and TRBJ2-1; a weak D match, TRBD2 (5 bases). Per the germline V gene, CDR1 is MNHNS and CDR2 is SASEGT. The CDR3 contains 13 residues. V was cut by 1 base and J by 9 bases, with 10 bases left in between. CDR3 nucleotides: TGTGCCAGCAGTGAAGTGGACGAGGGTGAGCAGTTCTTC. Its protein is CASSEVDEGEQFF.

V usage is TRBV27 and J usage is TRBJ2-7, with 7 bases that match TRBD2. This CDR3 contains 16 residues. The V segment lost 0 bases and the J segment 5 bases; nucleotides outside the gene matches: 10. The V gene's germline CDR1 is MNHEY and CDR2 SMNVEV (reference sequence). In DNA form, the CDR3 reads TGTGCCAGCAGTTTATCGAGGCGGGGGTCAGTTAACGAGCAGTACTTC. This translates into CASSLSRRGSVNEQYF.

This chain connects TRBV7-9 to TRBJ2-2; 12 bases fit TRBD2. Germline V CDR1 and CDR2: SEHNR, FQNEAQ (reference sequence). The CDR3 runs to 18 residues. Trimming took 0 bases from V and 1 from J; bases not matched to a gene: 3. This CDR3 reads CASSLAWTSGENTGELFF. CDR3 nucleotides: TGTGCCAGCAGCTTAGCTTGGACTAGCGGGGAGAACACCGGGGAGCTGTTTTTT.

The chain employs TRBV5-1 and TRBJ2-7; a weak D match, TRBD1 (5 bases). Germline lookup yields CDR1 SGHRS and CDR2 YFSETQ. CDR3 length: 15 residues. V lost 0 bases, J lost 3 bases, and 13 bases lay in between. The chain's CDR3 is CASSLDRTLHYEQYF. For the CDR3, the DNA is TGCGCCAGCAGCTTGGATCGGACACTCCACTACGAGCAGTACTTC.

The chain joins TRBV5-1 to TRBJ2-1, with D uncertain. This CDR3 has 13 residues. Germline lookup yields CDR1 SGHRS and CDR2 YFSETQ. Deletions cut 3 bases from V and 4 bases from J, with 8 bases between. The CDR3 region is CASSSAGYNEQFF. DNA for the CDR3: TGCGCCAGCAGCTCAGCAGGTTACAATGAGCAGTTCTTC.

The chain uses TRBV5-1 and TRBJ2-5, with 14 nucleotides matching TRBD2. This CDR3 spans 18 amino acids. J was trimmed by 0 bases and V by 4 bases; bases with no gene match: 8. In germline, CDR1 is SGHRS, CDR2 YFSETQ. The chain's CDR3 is CASSPGTSGGSDQETQYF. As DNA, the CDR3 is TGCGCCAGCAGCCCGGGGACTAGCGGGGGCTCTGACCAAGAGACCCAGTACTTC.

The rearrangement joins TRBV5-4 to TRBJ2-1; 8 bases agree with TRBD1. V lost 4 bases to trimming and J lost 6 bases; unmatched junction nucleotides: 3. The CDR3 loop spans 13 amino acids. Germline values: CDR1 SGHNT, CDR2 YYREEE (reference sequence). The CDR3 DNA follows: TGTGCCAGCAGCGCTACAGGGGGCAATGAGCAGTTCTTC. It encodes CASSATGGNEQFF.

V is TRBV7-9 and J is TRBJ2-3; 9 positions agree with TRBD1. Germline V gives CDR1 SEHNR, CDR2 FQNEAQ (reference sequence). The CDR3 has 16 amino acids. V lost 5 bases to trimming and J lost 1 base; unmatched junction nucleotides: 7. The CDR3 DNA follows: TGTGCCAGCAGCCAAAGACAGGGGGTCGGCACAGATACGCAGTATTTT. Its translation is CASSQRQGVGTDTQYF.

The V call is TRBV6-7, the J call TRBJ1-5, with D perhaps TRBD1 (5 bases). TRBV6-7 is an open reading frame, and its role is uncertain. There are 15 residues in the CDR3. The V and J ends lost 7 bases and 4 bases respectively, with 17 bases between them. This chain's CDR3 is CASILPLYRNQPQHF. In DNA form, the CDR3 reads TGTGCCAGCATCTTACCCCTGTACAGGAATCAGCCCCAGCATTTT.

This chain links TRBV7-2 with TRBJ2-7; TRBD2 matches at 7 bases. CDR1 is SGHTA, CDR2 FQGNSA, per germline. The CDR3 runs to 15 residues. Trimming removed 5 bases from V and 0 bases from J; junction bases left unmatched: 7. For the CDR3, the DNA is TGTGCCAGCAGCGTAAGCGGGGTCAGCTCCTACGAGCAGTACTTC. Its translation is CASSVSGVSSYEQYF.

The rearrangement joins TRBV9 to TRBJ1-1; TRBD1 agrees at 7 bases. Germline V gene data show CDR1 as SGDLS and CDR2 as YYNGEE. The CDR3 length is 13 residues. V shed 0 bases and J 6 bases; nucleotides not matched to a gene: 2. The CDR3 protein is CASSVDRGAEAFF. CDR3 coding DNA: TGTGCCAGCAGCGTAGACAGGGGAGCTGAAGCTTTCTTT.

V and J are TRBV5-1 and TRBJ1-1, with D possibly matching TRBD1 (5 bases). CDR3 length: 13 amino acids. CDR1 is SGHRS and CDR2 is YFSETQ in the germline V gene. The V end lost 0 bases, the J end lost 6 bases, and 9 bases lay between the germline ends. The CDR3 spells CASSLVGVSEAFF. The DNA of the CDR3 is TGCGCCAGCAGCTTGGTAGGGGTCTCTGAAGCTTTCTTT.

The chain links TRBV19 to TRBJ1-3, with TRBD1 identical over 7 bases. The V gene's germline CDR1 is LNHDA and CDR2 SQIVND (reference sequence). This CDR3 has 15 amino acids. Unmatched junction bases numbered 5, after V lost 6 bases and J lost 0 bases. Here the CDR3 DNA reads TGTGCCAGTAGCGGACAGGATAGCTCTGGAAACACCATATATTTT. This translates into CASSGQDSSGNTIYF.

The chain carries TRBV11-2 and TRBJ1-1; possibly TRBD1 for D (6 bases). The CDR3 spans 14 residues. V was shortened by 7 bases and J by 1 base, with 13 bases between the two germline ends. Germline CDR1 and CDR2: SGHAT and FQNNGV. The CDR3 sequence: CASKQGRGNTEAFF. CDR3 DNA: TGTGCCAGCAAACAGGGAAGGGGGAACACTGAAGCTTTCTTT.

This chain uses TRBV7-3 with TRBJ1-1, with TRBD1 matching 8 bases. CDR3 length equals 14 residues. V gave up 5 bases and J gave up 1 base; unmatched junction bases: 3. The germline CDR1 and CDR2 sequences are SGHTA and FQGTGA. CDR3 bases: TGTGCCAGCAGCCGCGGACAGGGGAACACTGAAGCTTTCTTT. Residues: CASSRGQGNTEAFF.

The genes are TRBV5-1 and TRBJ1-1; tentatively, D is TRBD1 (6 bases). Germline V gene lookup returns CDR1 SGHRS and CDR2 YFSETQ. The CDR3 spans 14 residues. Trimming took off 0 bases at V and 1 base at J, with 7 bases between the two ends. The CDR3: CASSLDRANTEAFF. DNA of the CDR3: TGCGCCAGCAGCTTGGACAGGGCGAACACTGAAGCTTTCTTT.